This TCR beta chain is drawn from a study of prognosis after radiotherapy for stage I lung cancer. Study summary: Following radiotherapy, four patients went on to present distant metastases at a median of around seven months, and roughly 15 exhibited no significant progression.

Overall study findings and caveats: Patients developing distant metastases showed lower Shannon entropy after stereotactic body radiation therapy.

By share, this clonotype counts as medium-sized. The antigen remains unidentified. This CDR3 region has 16 residues. J was trimmed by 12 bases and V by 1 base; bases with no gene match: 9. Germline CDR1 is SGHTA and CDR2 is FQGNSA. Amplicons of TCR beta CDR3 were generated from genomic DNA by two-round multiplex PCR. Used in first-round PCR were primers specific to each TRBV and TRBJ gene. In the second PCR round, amplification relied on universal primers. TCRdb processed the multiplex PCR reads anew with MiXCR; each CDR3 protein has one entry. Here the sample spans under 13,000 distinct CDR3 sequences, approximately 50% being singletons. CT and PET/CT showed node-negative disease in all patients, who had no prior chemotherapy, radiotherapy or other malignancies.

The sample here was PBMCs, taken before or after stereotactic body radiation therapy (not recorded which). This receptor was obtained from a donor over 45 with non-small cell lung cancer. V usage is TRBV7-2 and J usage is TRBJ2-1; the match to TRBD2 covers 13 bases. The DNA for the CDR3 is TGTGCCAGCAGCTTAGGGTCTGGACTAGCGGGAGAGGCGCAGTTCTTC. It encodes CASSLGSGLAGEAQFF.